The sequence of this T cell receptor beta chain was determined in a study of vaccination and CD4 T cells after COVID-19. Overall study context: Nasal swab PCR identified SARS-CoV-2 in the convalescent patients, of whom roughly 9 were mild and one severe. General study results and limits: A relatively small number of convalescent patients were studied, and no early post-infection timepoints were included.

The CDR3 has 15 residues. The germline gives CDR1 LGHNA, CDR2 YSLEER. Between the trimmed V and J ends, which lost 3 bases and 6 bases, there was a span of 18 bases. Regarding treatment: approximately 9-day PBMC culture with coronavirus spike peptide pools or control peptides (ViraFEST assay). In its sample, this clonotype ranks as large. No antigen is known for it. With the Oncomine TCR Beta short-read assay, DNA from cultured CD4+ T cells was sequenced. TCRdb re-called the PCR reads with MiXCR, one entry per CDR3 protein. The sample consists of over 13,000 distinct CDR3 sequences, 51% of them appearing once.

Sequenced: CD4+ T cells from blood, cultured in vitro. This sequence was found in a human donor who had recovered from COVID-19. The chain is built from TRBV4-3 and TRBJ2-7; possibly TRBD2 for D (6 bases). The CDR3 DNA is TGCGCCAGCAGCCAGGACGCTTCCCGGGGGACCGAGCAGTACTTC. Amino acid sequence: CASSQDASRGTEQYF.